Detailed here is one T cell receptor beta chain. These data come from a study of blood T cell repertoires in COVID-19. At the level of the study: Some COVID-19 samples were acute and others convalescent; all came from the United States, Italy and Spain. The cDNA or gDNA used as material had been derived from T cells, B-cell-depleted T cells, or PBMCs.

Original methodology: Nucleated cell number was recorded as an estimate derived from reference gene primer amplification. The data were produced by immunoSEQ multiplex PCR, yet TCRdb's version contains in-frame clones alone and is incomplete. The D gene and trimming were derived from the DNA, and the V and J assignments and clone size from that table. The top ten hold approximately 2% of the sample, which has 80,000 to 100,000 clones, just over 85% seen once. Trimming removed 4 bases at V and 8 bases at J, with 17 bases between. The CDR3 loop spans 14 amino acids. Germline V gene sequence: CDR1 SEHNR, CDR2 FQNEAQ (reference sequence).

Source material: peripheral blood. This sequence originates from a middle-aged man with COVID-19, enrolled during active disease. The chain uses TRBV7-9 and TRBJ1-2, with D perhaps matching TRBD1 (6 bases). The CDR3 spells CASSSLVRGRGYTF. CDR3 coding DNA: TGTGCCAGCAGCTCCCTTGTCAGGGGCCGGGGCTACACCTTC.